This TCR beta chain comes out of a study of B cell selection in AIRE deficiency. Comments on this clone: As yet, its antigen is unknown.

The length of the CDR3 is 14 residues. Germline values: CDR1 SGHTA, CDR2 FQGNSA. Trimming removed 0 bases from V and 5 bases from J, with 11 bases in between. Study-wide results and limits: CDR3s were shorter in shared Treg sequences, reflecting few non-templated nucleotide insertions.

Measured with immunoSEQ multiplex PCR; TCRdb has only the in-frame clones, and not every one. This sample has nearly 3,000 clones, with about 79% found just once. Regulatory T cells were sorted as CD4+CD25hiCD127low/negative cells. This receptor was identified in a human donor with AIRE deficiency. The sample comprised Tregs sorted from PBMCs. The chain combines TRBV7-2 with TRBJ2-7; D unresolved. CDR3 bases: TGTGCCAGCAGCTTAGCCCCTAGTCCCGACGAGCAGTACTTC. It translates to CASSLAPSPDEQYF.